This T cell receptor beta chain was sequenced for a study of shared T cell receptors in the human thymus. CDR3 length: 15 residues. V dropped 4 bases and J dropped 4 bases, with 16 bases sitting between them. CDR1 is MNHNY, CDR2 SVGAGI, per germline (reference sequence). The assay was immunoSEQ multiplex PCR, and TCRdb's table has in-frame clones only and misses some. The data contain 720,000 or so clones, roughly 85% of them singletons. The same data also went into a second study, on human thymus T cells. Turning to that study: Surgeons resected thymus tissue during corrective heart surgery. Use of V and J genes seemed skewed within the thymic and blood repertoires. Thymic TCR repertoires of unrelated people reportedly overlapped highly.

The receptor comes from a girl in the first two years of life with a congenital heart defect. The V and J genes are TRBV6-6 and TRBJ1-2; no clear D gene. Sequenced: thymocytes. The CDR3 spells CASSSKSLSTYGYTF. CDR3 DNA: TGTGCCAGCAGTTCCAAAAGCTTGAGTACCTATGGCTACACCTTC.